The 3 T cell receptor beta chains below come from one sample, sequenced in a study of blood T cell repertoires in COVID-19. Sequencing was performed with immunoSEQ multiplex PCR; in TCRdb, only in-frame clones are kept and a portion is missing. The sample has 150,000 to 200,000 clones, approximately 86% seen once. What was sequenced was peripheral blood. All receptors derive from a man between 60 and 70 years old with acute or convalescent COVID-19.

V and J are TRBV5-1 and TRBJ2-1, with D perhaps matching TRBD2 (6 bases). CDR1 is SGHRS and CDR2 is YFSETQ in the germline V gene. V lost 4 bases to trimming and J lost 3 bases, with 14 bases between them. The CDR3 runs 15 residues. The CDR3 sequence is CASSPIPGDYNEQFF. The CDR3 DNA reads as TGCGCCAGCAGCCCGATCCCGGGAGACTACAATGAGCAGTTCTTC.

The chain couples TRBV5-6 to TRBJ2-7; 8 bases fit TRBD2. There are 17 residues in the CDR3. The junction had 13 bases not matched to a gene; V was cut back by 1 base and J by 4 bases. Germline CDR1 reads SGHDT; CDR2 reads YYEEEE. CDR3 nucleotide sequence: TGTGCCAGCAGCTTGTGGGGGCAGGGGACTAGATCTTACGAGCAGTACTTC. Translating gives CASSLWGQGTRSYEQYF. Variable domain in full (rest from reference TRBV5-6 and TRBJ2-7): DAGVTQSPTHLIKTRGQQVTLRCSPKSGHDTVSWYQQALGQGPQFIFQYYEEEERQRGNFPDRFSGHQFPNYSSELNVNALLLGDSALYLCASSLWGQGTRSYEQYFGPGTRLTVT.

The chain links TRBV4-1 to TRBJ2-7, with D possibly TRBD1 on 6 matching bases. The germline V gene has CDR1 MGHRA and CDR2 YSYEKL. There are 13 residues in the CDR3. V was pared by 3 bases and J by 5 bases, with 11 bases between. The CDR3 nucleotides are TGCGCCAGCAGCCACACACAGGGAAACGAGCAGTACTTC. This gives the protein CASSHTQGNEQYF.